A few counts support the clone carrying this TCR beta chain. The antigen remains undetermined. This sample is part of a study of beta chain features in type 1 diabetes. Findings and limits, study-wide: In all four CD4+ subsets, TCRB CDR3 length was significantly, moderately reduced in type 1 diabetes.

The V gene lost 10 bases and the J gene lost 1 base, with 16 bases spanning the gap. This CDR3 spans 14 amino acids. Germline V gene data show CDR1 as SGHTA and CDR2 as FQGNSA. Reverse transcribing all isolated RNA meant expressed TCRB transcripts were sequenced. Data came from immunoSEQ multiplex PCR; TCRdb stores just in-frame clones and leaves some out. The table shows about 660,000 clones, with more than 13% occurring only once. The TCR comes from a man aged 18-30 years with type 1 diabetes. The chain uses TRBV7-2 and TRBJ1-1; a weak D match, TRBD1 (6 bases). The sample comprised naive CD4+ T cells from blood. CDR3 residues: CATRGARGNTEAFF. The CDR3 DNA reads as TGTGCCACCCGGGGGGCGCGGGGGAACACTGAAGCTTTCTTT.